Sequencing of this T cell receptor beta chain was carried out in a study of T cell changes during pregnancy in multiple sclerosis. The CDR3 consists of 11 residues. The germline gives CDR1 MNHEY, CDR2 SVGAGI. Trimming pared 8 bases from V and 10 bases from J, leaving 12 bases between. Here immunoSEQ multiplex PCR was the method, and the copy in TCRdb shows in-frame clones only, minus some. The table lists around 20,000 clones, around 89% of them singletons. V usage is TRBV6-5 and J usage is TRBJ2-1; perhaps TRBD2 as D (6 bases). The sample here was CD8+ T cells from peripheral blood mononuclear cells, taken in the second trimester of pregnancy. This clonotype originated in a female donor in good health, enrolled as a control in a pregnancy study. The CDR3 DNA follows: TGTGCCAGCGGACCCGCGGGAGAGCAGTTCTTC. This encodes CASGPAGEQFF.